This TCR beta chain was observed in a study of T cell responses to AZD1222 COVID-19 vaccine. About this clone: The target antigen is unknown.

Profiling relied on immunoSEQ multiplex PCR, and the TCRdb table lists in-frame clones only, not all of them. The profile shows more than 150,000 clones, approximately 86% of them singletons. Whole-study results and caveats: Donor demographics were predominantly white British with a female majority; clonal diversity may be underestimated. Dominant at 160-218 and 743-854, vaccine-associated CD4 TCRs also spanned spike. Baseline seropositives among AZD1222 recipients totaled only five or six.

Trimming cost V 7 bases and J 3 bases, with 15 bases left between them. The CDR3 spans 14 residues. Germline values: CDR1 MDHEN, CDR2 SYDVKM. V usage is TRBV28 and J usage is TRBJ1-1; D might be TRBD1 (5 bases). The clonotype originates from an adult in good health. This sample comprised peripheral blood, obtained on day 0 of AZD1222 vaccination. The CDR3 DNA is TGTGCCAGCAACCAGGCGGGGGGTTACACTGAAGCTTTCTTT. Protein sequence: CASNQAGGYTEAFF.